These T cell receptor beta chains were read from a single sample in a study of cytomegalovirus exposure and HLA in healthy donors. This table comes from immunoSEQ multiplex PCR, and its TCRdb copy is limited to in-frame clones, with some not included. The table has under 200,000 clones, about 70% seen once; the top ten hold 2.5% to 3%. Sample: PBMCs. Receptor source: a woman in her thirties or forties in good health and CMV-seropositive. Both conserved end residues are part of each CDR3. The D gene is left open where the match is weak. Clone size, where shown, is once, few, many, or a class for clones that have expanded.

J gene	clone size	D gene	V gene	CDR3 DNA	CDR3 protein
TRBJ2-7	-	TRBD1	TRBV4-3	TGCGCCAGCAGCCCGGGACAGCCGCTCTCCTACGAGCAGTACTTC	CASSPGQPLSYEQYF
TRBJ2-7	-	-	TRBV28	TGTGCCAGCTTTGGAGCGCCCTACGTAATCGAGCAGTACTTC	CASFGAPYVIEQYF
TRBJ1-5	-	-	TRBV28	TGTGCCAGCAGGGTAGGGGGTACCCTTTTCCGCAATCAGCCCCAGCATTTT	CASRVGGTLFRNQPQHF
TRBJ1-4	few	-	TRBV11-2	TGTGCCAGCAGCTATACGTACTTATCTAATGAAAAACTGTTTTTT	CASSYTYLSNEKLFF
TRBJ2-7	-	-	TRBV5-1	TGCGCCAGCAGGGAGGGAACCTACGAGCAGTACTTC	CASREGTYEQYF
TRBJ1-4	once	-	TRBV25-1	TGTGCCAGCAGTGAATTATGGGGAAAAGGAGGTGAAAAACTGTTTTTT	CASSELWGKGGEKLFF
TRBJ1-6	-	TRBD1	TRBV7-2	TGTGCCAGCAGCACCGCGGCAGGGGGCGGGCATAATTCACCCCTCCACTTT	CASSTAAGGGHNSPLHF
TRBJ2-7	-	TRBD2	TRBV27	TGTGCCAGCAGTAACCTAGCGGGAGTAAGCGAGCAGTACTTC	CASSNLAGVSEQYF
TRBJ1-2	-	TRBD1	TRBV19	TGTGCCAGTAGTATCTCTGACAGGGCCCACTATGGCTACACCTTC	CASSISDRAHYGYTF
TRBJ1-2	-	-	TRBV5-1	TGCGCCAGCAGCTTGGCCCCGAGTCAGGGAAACTATGGCTACACCTTC	CASSLAPSQGNYGYTF
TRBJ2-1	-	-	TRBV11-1	TGTGCCAGCAGCTTAGCTGAGGCCTACAATGAGCAGTTCTTC	CASSLAEAYNEQFF
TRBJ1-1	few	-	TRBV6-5	TGTGCCAGCAGTTACCGGACAAACACTGAAGCTTTCTTT	CASSYRTNTEAFF
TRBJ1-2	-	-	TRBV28	TGTGCCAGCAGCCGAGGCGGGGCAATCTATGGCTACACCTTC	CASSRGGAIYGYTF
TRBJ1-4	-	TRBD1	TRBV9	TGTGCCAGCAGCTCAAGCCAGGGGGCTTCTAATGAAAAACTGTTTTTT	CASSSSQGASNEKLFF
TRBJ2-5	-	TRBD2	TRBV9	TGTGCCAGCAGCGTAGGACTAGCGGCTACCGCAATACAAGAGACCCAGTACTTC	CASSVGLAATAIQETQYF
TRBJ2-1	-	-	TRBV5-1	TGCGCCAGCAGCTTGGGGACACAGCAGTTCTTC	CASSLGTQQFF
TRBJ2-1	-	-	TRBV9	TGTGCCAGCAGCACAAATATAAATGAGCAGTTCTTC	CASSTNINEQFF
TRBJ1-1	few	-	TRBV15	TGTGCCACCAGCAGACTAACCTGGGAGGGGATGAACACTGAAGCTTTCTTT	CATSRLTWEGMNTEAFF
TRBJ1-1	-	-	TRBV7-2	TGTGCCAGCAGCTTAGCGCACAGTGTCGCTGAAGCTTTCTTT	CASSLAHSVAEAFF
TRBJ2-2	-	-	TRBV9	TGTGCCAGCAGCGAAAGTAGGGACTTAAACACCGGGGAGCTGTTTTTT	CASSESRDLNTGELFF
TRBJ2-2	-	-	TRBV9	TGTGCCAGCAGCGCTACGACAGGTATCGGGGAGCTGTTTTTT	CASSATTGIGELFF